This TCR beta chain comes out of a study of shared clonotypes between healthy human individuals (dated by TCRdb to the early 2020s). At the level of the whole study: A couple of women and a few men aged 18 to 49 years were included in the cohort. For each donor, CD4 naive and CD4 memory were each run on three plates, CD8 naive on two plates, and CD8 memory on one plate. The study deeply sequenced blood TCR repertoires of five healthy adults to estimate repertoire size and the extent of clonotype sharing between individuals. To increase sequencing depth and limit assay-specific biases, TCR repertoire library preparation and sequencing were carried out by different laboratories using diverse techniques. Per donor, leukapheresis produced somewhere between about 0.8 and 9.5 billion PBMCs.

Notes on this clone: Its antigen is still unknown. No much larger clonotype is one base removed from it; base qualities were not supplied.

Using the deep immunoSEQ assay, multiplex PCR amplified TCR CDR3 regions from genomic DNA. For each cell subset, the extracted genomic DNA was distributed evenly across all wells of several immunoSEQ 96-well plates, and each plate served as one replicate. Each replicate PCR for sorted subsets received 150 to 250 ng genomic DNA, equal to about 30,000 T cell genomes. The purified libraries were quantified using a Qubit 3.0 fluorometer, sized with a Bioanalyzer 2100, and then quantified again using the KAPA Library Quantification kit. Every immunoSEQ 96-well plate was sequenced on a dedicated single-read 150-cycle Illumina NextSeq 550 flow cell. Concerning the study's data processing: The immunoSEQ output contained only junctional sequences without quality scores, so filtering could not match that applied to full-length reads. To assign V/J genes and CDR3, sequences were annotated using PyIR, a Python wrapper for IgBLAST v1.9, with IMGT germline references. Reads were filtered out if the reads had weak V/J assignments (E-value above 1e-6), no CDR3, stop codons, out-of-frame junctions, or ambiguous translated residues. A V3J clonotype was defined by an identical inferred V gene, J gene, and CDR3 amino acid sequence. Percentage overlap between repertoires was calculated by dividing the number of shared unique clonotypes by the size of the smaller repertoire. Richness of each repertoire was evaluated using RTK rarefaction, the Chao1 estimator, and Recon v2.1 estimates of unobserved clonotypes. For all TCRbeta clonotypes obtained by the gDNA method from several donors, generation probabilities were computed with OLGA. TCRdb retrieved this table from immuneACCESS and kept in-frame rearrangements only. Not all clones are present; in checked studies, unresolved V genes account for under half, and no reason is known for the remainder. From that table come the V and J calls and clone size; the DNA was used to work out D and trimming. In all, the sample holds 2 million to 3 million clones, and under 95% of those were seen once. Together, the top ten hold 0.35% to 0.45% of the sample.

The research as a whole found: Compared with non-shared clonotypes, the clonotypes found in all four sorted-subset donors had higher generation probabilities. Based on pairwise subsampling, the degree of clonotype sharing among donors was expected to be affected by sequencing depth. Because the study included only a small number of donors, the genetic and exposure-history diversity represented was limited. Sharing across a few donors was observed for about 5% of naive CD4, 3% to 3.5% of naive CD8, roughly 2.3% of memory CD4, and less than 0.45% of memory CD8 clonotypes. Rarefaction of sorted-subset datasets indicated incomplete sequencing despite the large sequencing depth. Naive subsets generally had larger estimated clonotype richness than memory subsets. Sampling was limited to blood, and TCR repertoires in tissue likely differ from TCR repertoires in blood.

Per the germline V gene (reference sequence), SEHNR is the CDR1 and FQNEAQ is the CDR2. Measured from the cysteine to the phenylalanine, the CDR3 is 17 residues long. Just the 51-base CDR3 DNA is kept, in frame starting at base 1. Here V drops 1 base and J drops 1 base, and the junction holds 9 bases not matched to any gene. The donors were healthy, HIV-negative adults with no recently reported acute infections or vaccinations. All donors were Caucasian adults living in Nashville, Tennessee, USA. CD4+ T cells were enriched through magnetic negative selection, after which naive cells were positively selected on CD45RA and the remaining negative fraction served as the memory subset. Blood was collected by leukapheresis, and PBMCs were isolated by Ficoll-Histopaque density gradient centrifugation and then cryopreserved in liquid nitrogen vapor phase. Analytical flow cytometry was used to check the purity and quantity of each magnetically sorted T cell population. From each sorted fraction, genomic DNA was isolated and quantified by UV absorbance on a Nanodrop 2000c.

The sequence links TRBV7-9 to TRBJ1-2, and TRBD1 matches 7 of the central bases. The sequence came from a man aged 18 to 29 in good health. Some clones in this sample may be carry-over from other donors' samples. Source material: naive CD4+ T cells from PBMCs. Interpreted using the paper, the cell subset or site label stands for: CD45RA+ positively selected. The nucleotide sequence reads TGTGCCAGCAGCTTAGGGATTACAGGGGCTAGTAACTATGGCTACACCTTC. It codes for CASSLGITGASNYGYTF.